This TCR beta chain appears in the sequencing data of a study of patients and donors after allogeneic stem cell transplantation. TCRdb re-derived calls from the RT-PCR reads in MiXCR, one entry per CDR3 protein. The data show a few hundred thousand distinct CDR3 sequences, with over 12% seen just once and about 9.9% held by the top ten. CDR3 length equals 13 residues. The V end was cut by 4 bases, the J end by 7 bases, with 11 bases between. Germline lookup yields CDR1 SGHAT and CDR2 FQNNGV. Sample: blood, either unsorted or a sorted T cell fraction (not recorded which). The source is a human donor who was either an allogeneic HSCT recipient or a stem cell or donor lymphocyte infusion donor (not recorded which). It is not recorded whose cells these are; they may come from a transplant donor. The V call is TRBV11-2, the J call TRBJ1-5, with D perhaps TRBD1 (6 bases). As DNA, the CDR3 is TGTGCCAGCAGCTCCGACAGGTTCCAGCCCCAGCATTTT. The encoded protein is CASSSDRFQPQHF. Using reference TRBV11-2 and TRBJ1-5 for the parts outside the CDR3, the full variable domain is EAGVAQSPRYKIIEKRQSVAFWCNPISGHATLYWYQQILGQGPKLLIQFQNNGVVDDSQLPKDRFSAERLKGVDSTLKIQPAKLEDSAVYLCASSSDRFQPQHFGDGTRLSIL.